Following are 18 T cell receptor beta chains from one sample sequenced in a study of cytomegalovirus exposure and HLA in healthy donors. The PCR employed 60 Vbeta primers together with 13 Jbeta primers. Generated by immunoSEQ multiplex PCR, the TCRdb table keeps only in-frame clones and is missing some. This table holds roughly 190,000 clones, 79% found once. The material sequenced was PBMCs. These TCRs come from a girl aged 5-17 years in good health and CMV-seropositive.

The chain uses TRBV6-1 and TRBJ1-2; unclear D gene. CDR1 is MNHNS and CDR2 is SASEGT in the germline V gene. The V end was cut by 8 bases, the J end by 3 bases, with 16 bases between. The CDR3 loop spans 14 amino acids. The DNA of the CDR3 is TGTGCCAGCCTATCCCGGGAGGCCGACTATGGCTACACCTTC. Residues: CASLSREADYGYTF.

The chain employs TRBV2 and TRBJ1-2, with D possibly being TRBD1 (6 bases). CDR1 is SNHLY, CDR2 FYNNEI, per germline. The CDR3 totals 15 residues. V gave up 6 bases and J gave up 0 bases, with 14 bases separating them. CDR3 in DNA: TGTGCCAGCAGACCCCCAGGGGAAGCTAACTATGGCTACACCTTC. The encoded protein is CASRPPGEANYGYTF.

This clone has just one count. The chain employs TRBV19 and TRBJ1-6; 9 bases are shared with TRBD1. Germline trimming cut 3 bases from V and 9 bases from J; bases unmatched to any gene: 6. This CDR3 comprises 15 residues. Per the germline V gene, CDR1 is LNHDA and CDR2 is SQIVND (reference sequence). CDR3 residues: CASSIQTGGVSPLHF. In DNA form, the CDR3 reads TGTGCCAGTAGTATCCAGACAGGGGGGGTTTCACCCCTCCACTTT.

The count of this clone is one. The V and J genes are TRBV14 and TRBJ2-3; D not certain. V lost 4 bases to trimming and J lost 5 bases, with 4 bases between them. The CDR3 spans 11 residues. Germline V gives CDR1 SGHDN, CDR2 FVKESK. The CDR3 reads CASSPGDTQYF. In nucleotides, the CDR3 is TGTGCCAGCAGCCCAGGAGATACGCAGTATTTT.

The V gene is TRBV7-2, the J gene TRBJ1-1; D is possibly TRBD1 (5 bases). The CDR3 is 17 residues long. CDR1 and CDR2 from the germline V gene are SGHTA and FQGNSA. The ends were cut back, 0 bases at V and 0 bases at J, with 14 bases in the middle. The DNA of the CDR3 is TGTGCCAGCAGCTTAGCGCGCTGGGGCCAGATGAACACTGAAGCTTTCTTT. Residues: CASSLARWGQMNTEAFF.

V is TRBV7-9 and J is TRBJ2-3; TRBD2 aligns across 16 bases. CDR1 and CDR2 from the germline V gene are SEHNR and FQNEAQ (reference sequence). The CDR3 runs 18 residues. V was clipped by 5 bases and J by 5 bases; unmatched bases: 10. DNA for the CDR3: TGTGCCAGCAGCAAGAGGGGACTAGCGGGGGGGTTCGTAGATACGCAGTATTTT. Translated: CASSKRGLAGGFVDTQYF.

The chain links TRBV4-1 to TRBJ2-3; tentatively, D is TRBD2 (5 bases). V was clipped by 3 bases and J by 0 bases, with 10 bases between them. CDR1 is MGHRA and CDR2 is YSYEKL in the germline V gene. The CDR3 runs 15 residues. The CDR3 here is CASSQTDWSTDTQYF. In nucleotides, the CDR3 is TGCGCCAGCAGCCAGACGGACTGGAGCACAGATACGCAGTATTTT.

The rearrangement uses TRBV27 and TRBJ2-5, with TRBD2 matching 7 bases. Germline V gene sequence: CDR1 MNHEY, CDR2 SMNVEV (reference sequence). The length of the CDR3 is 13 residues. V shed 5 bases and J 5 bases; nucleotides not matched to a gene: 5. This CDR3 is CASSTWGGETQYF. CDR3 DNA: TGTGCCAGCAGTACGTGGGGGGGGGAGACCCAGTACTTC.

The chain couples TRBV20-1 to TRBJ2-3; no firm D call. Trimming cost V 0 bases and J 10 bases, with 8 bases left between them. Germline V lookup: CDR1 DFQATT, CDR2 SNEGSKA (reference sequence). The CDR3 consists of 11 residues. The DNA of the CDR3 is TGCAGTGCTAGAGATAGTGTAGCGCAGTATTTT. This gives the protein CSARDSVAQYF.

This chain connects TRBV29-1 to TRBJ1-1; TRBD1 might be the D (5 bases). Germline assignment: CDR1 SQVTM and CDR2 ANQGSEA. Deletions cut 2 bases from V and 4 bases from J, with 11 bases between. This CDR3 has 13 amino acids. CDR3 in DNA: TGCAGCGTTGAAAGGGGAATTAGCACTGAAGCTTTCTTT. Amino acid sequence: CSVERGISTEAFF.

DNA of the CDR3: TGTGCCAGCAGCGGGGACAGCAGCTCTGGAAACACCATATATTTT. This codes for CASSGDSSSGNTIYF. The chain recombines TRBV5-6 with TRBJ1-3; 7 nucleotides align to TRBD1. Germline V gene sequence: CDR1 SGHDT, CDR2 YYEEEE. CDR3 length equals 15 residues. V gave up 4 bases and J gave up 0 bases; unmatched junction bases: 4.

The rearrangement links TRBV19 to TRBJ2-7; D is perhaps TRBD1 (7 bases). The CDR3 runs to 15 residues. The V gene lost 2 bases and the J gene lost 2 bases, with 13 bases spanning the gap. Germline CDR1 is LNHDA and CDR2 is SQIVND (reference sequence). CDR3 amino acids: CASSISPGGPYEQYF. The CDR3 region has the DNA TGTGCCAGTAGTATAAGTCCAGGGGGGCCCTACGAGCAGTACTTC.

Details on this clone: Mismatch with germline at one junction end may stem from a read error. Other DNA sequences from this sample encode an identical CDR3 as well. The CDR3 region is CASSEGQTIYNEQFF. Written as DNA, the CDR3 is TGTGCCAGCAGCGAAGGGCAGACAATCTACAATGAGCAGTTCTTC. This sequence joins TRBV2 and TRBJ2-1, with D uncertain. This CDR3 has 15 residues. CDR1 is SNHLY, CDR2 FYNNEI, per germline.

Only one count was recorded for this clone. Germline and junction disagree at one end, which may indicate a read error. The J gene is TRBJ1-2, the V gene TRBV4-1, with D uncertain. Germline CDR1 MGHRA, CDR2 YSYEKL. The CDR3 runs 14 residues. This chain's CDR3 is CASSQDPGNYGCTF. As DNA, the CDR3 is TGCGCCAGCAGCCAGGACCCCGGGAACTATGGCTGCACCTTC.

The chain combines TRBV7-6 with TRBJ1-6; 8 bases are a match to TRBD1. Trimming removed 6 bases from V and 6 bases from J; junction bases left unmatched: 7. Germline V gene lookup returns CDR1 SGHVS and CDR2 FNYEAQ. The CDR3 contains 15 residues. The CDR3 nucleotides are TGTGCCAGCAGACCCATGACAGGGGTTAATTCACCCCTCCACTTT. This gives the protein CASRPMTGVNSPLHF.

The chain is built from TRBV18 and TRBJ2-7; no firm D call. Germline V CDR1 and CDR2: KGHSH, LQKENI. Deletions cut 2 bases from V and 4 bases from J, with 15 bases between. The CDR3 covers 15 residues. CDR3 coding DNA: TGTGCCAGCTCACCAGGGCTCCAGAAGTTGTACGAGCAGTACTTC. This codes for CASSPGLQKLYEQYF.

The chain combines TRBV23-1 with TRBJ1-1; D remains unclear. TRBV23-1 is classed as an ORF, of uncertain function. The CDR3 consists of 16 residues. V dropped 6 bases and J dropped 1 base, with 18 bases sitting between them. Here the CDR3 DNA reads TGCGCCAGCAGCCTGCCTGGCGGGCTGAAGAACACTGAAGCTTTCTTT. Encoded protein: CASSLPGGLKNTEAFF.

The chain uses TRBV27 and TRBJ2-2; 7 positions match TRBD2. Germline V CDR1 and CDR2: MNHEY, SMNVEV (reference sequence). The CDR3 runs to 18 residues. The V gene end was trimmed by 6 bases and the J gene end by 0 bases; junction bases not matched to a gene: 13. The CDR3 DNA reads TGTGCCAGCAGCCGGGCACCCCCACGGGGGGCGAACACCGGGGAGCTGTTTTTT. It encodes CASSRAPPRGANTGELFF.